This T cell receptor (beta chain) stems from a study of technical replicates of blood from several donors. The CDR3 is 14 amino acids. In germline, CDR1 is LNHDA, CDR2 SQIVND (reference sequence). The ends were cut back, 7 bases at V and 0 bases at J, with 12 bases in the middle. Produced via immunoSEQ multiplex PCR; TCRdb's table is partial and in-frame only. The table has roughly 80,000 clones, 85% to 95% seen once. This clonotype originated in a human donor in good health. The sample comprised T cells isolated from PBMCs. The genes are TRBV19 and TRBJ1-1; D is ambiguous. DNA for the CDR3: TGTGCCAGTAAGCGGCTCGACTTGAACACTGAAGCTTTCTTT. This encodes CASKRLDLNTEAFF.